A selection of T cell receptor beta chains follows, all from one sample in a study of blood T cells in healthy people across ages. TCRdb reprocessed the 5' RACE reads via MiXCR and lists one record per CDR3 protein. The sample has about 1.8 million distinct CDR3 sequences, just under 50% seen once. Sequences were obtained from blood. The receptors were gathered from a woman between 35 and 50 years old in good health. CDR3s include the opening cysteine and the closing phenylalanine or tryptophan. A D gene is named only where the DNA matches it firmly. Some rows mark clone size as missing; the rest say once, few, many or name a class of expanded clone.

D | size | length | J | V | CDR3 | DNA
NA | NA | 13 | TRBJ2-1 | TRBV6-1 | CASPSEAYNEQFF | TGTGCCAGCCCGAGTGAGGCTTACAATGAGCAGTTCTTC
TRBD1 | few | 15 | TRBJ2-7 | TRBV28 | CASSFGDRGTYEQYF | TGTGCCAGCAGTTTCGGGGACAGGGGTACCTACGAGCAGTACTTC
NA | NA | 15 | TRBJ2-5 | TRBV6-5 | CASSYVWGQQETQYF | TGTGCCAGCAGTTACGTTTGGGGACAACAAGAGACCCAGTACTTC
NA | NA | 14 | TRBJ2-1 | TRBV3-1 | CASSLSEVVDEQFF | TGTGCCAGCAGCCTTTCTGAAGTCGTCGATGAGCAGTTCTTC
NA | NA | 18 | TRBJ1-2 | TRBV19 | CASSSIYAATGSNYGYTF | TGTGCCAGTAGTTCAATTTACGCGGCTACCGGTTCTAACTATGGCTACACCTTC
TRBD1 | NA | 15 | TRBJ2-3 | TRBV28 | CASSPGGQGADTQYF | TGTGCCAGCAGCCCAGGGGGACAGGGTGCAGATACGCAGTATTTT
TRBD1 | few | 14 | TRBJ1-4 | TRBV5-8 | CASSFGTGFEKLFF | TGTGCCAGCAGCTTTGGGACAGGGTTTGAAAAACTGTTTTTT
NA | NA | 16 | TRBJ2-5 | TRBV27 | CASSLYGGPPGETQYF | TGTGCCAGCAGTTTATACGGGGGGCCTCCGGGGGAGACCCAGTACTTC
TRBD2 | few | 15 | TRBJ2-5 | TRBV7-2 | CASRTGLAGGETQYF | TGTGCCAGCAGAACGGGACTAGCGGGAGGAGAGACCCAGTACTTC
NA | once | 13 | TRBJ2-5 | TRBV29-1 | CSVEEVGGATQYF | TGCAGCGTTGAAGAGGTCGGGGGAGCGACCCAGTACTTC
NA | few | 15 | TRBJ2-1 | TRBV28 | CASSFDQRSYNEQFF | TGTGCCAGCAGTTTCGATCAACGTTCCTACAATGAGCAGTTCTTC
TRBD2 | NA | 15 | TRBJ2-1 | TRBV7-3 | CASSLLAGGFDEQFF | TGTGCCAGCAGCTTATTAGCGGGGGGGTTCGATGAGCAGTTCTTC
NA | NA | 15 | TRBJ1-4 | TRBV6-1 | CASSVSRVGGEKLFF | TGTGCCAGCAGTGTCTCGCGCGTGGGCGGTGAAAAACTGTTTTTT
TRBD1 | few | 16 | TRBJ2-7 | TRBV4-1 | CASSPTGTGGSHEQYF | TGCGCCAGCAGCCCTACCGGGACAGGGGGTAGCCACGAGCAGTACTTC
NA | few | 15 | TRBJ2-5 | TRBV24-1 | CATSAGLMGQETQYF | TGTGCCACCAGTGCGGGACTTATGGGCCAAGAGACCCAGTACTTC
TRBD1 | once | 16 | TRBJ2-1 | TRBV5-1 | CASSLSTGQGINEQFF | TGCGCCAGCAGCTTGAGCACGGGACAGGGGATTAATGAGCAGTTCTTC
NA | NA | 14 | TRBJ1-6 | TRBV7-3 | CASSLGAKNSPLHF | TGTGCCAGCAGCTTAGGAGCGAAAAATTCACCCCTCCACTTT
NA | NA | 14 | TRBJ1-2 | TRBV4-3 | CASRPRGANYGYTF | TGCGCCAGCAGACCTCGAGGGGCGAACTATGGCTACACCTTC
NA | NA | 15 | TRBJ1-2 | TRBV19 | CASMPGRGRYYGYTF | TGTGCCAGCATGCCGGGTCGAGGACGGTACTATGGCTACACCTTC
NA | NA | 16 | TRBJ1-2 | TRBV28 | CASSYGGGSFSGGYTF | TGTGCCAGCAGTTACGGGGGGGGCAGCTTTTCGGGAGGCTACACCTTC
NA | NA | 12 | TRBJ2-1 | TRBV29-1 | CSLTGGKYEQFF | TGCAGCCTGACAGGAGGAAAGTATGAGCAGTTCTTC
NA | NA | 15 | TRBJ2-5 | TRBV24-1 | CATSDPTGSGETQYF | TGTGCCACCAGTGATCCAACAGGGAGCGGGGAGACCCAGTACTTC
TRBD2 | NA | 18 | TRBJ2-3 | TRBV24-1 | CATSEGGGPYSSTDTQYF | TGTGCCACCAGTGAGGGCGGGGGGCCCTACTCTAGCACAGATACGCAGTATTTT
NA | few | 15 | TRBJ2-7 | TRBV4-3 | CASSRGLGQSYEQYF | TGCGCCAGCAGCCGCGGCCTGGGCCAGTCCTACGAGCAGTACTTC
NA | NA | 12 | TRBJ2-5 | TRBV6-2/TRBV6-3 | CASSPNIREQYF | TGTGCCAGCAGCCCCAACATCAGGGAACAGTACTTC
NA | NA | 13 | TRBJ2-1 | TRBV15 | CATSGKSGNEQFF | TGTGCCACCAGCGGAAAGTCTGGGAATGAGCAGTTCTTC
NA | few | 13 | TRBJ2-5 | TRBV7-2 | CASHKGGEETQYF | TGTGCCAGTCACAAGGGGGGGGAAGAGACCCAGTACTTC
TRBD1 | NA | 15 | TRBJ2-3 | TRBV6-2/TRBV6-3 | CASSFPGQYTDTQYF | TGTGCCAGCAGTTTCCCGGGACAGTACACAGATACGCAGTATTTT
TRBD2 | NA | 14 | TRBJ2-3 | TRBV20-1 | CSADSGVSTDTQYF | TGCAGCGCCGATAGCGGGGTGTCCACAGATACGCAGTATTTT
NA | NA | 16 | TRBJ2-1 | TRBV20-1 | CSARDMKGRLYNEQFF | TGCAGTGCTAGAGATATGAAGGGGAGGCTATACAATGAGCAGTTCTTC
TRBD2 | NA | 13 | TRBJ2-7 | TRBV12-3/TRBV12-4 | CASSSYLAGEQYF | TGTGCCAGCAGTTCTTACCTAGCGGGCGAGCAGTACTTC
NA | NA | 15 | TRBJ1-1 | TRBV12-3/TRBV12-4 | CASNPPLAGGPEAFF | TGTGCCAGCAATCCCCCCCTGGCTGGGGGGCCTGAAGCTTTCTTT
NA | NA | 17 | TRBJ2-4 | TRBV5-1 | CASSLAALAPAKNIQYF | TGCGCCAGCAGCTTGGCAGCTTTGGCCCCCGCCAAAAACATTCAGTACTTC
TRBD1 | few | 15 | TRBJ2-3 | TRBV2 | CASSLQGAYTDTQYF | TGTGCCAGCAGTCTACAGGGGGCTTACACAGATACGCAGTATTTT
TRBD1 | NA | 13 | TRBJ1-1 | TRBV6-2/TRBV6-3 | CASRGTGATEAFF | TGTGCCAGCAGGGGGACAGGGGCCACTGAAGCTTTCTTT
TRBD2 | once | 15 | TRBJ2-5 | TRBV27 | CASTLSGGPQETQYF | TGTGCCAGCACCCTTAGCGGGGGGCCTCAAGAGACCCAGTACTTC
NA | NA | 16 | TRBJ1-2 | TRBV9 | CASSVAASGARYGYTF | TGTGCCAGCAGCGTCGCGGCTTCGGGTGCGCGCTATGGCTACACCTTC
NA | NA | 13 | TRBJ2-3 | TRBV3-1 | CASSQGRADTQYF | TGTGCCAGCAGCCAAGGCCGGGCAGATACGCAGTATTTT
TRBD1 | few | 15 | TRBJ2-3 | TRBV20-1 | CSARGGDRGLDTQYF | TGCAGTGCTAGAGGGGGGGACAGGGGATTGGATACGCAGTATTTT
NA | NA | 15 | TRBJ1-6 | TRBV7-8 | CASSLEIAYNSPLHF | TGTGCCAGCAGCCTCGAGATAGCCTATAATTCACCCCTCCACTTT
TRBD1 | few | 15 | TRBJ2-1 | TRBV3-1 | CASSLRGTVNNEQFF | TGTGCTAGCAGCCTTCGAGGGACAGTAAACAATGAGCAGTTCTTC
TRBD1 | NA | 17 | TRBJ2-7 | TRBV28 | CASSPGIRDRGVYEQYF | TGTGCCAGCAGCCCCGGCATCCGGGACAGGGGAGTTTACGAGCAGTACTTC
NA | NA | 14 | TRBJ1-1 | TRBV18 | CASSPRSGSAEAFF | TGTGCCAGCTCACCCAGGTCCGGGTCTGCTGAAGCTTTCTTT
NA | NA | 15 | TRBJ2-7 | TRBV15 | CATSRDLGRAYEQYF | TGTGCCACCAGCAGAGATCTGGGGCGGGCCTACGAGCAGTACTTC
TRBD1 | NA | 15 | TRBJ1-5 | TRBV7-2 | CASSLGQGSNQPRHF | TGTGCCAGCAGCCTCGGACAGGGAAGCAATCAGCCCCGGCATTTT
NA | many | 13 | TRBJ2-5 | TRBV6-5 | CASSYGRQETQYF | TGTGCCAGCAGTTACGGCAGGCAAGAGACCCAGTACTTC
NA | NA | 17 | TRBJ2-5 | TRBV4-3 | CASSQEGTAMGPETQYF | TGCGCCAGCAGCCAAGAGGGTACCGCCATGGGTCCGGAGACCCAGTACTTC
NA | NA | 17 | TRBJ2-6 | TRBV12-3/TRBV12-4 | CASSPRVGVRGTNVLTF | TGTGCCAGCAGCCCTCGCGTGGGGGTGAGGGGGACCAACGTCCTGACTTTC
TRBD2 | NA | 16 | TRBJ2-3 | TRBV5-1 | CASSLGASGGSDTQYF | TGCGCCAGCAGCTTGGGGGCTAGCGGGGGCTCAGATACGCAGTATTTT
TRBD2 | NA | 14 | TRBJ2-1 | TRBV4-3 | CASSQGGLGDGQFF | TGCGCCAGCAGCCAAGGGGGACTAGGGGATGGGCAGTTCTTC
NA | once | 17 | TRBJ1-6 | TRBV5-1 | CASSSLGTQVADSPLHF | TGCGCCAGCAGCTCGCTCGGGACCCAGGTTGCTGATTCACCCCTCCACTTT
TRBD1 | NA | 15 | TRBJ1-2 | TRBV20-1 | CSAMDRERYHYGYTF | TGCAGTGCAATGGACAGGGAACGGTATCACTATGGCTACACCTTC
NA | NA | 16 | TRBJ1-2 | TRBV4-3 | CASSQDPGRGDDGYTF | TGCGCCAGCAGCCAAGACCCGGGGCGGGGAGATGATGGCTACACCTTC
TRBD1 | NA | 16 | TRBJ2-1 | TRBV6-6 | CASSYGGTGGHNEQFF | TGTGCCAGCAGTTACGGCGGGACAGGGGGACACAATGAGCAGTTCTTC
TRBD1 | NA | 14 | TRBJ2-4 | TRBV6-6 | CASSMTGQENIQYF | TGTGCCAGCAGTATGACAGGGCAGGAGAACATTCAGTACTTC
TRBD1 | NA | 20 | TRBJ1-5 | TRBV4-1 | CASSQDRIIFQGVSNQPQHF | TGCGCCAGCAGCCAAGATCGGATTATTTTCCAGGGGGTTTCTAATCAGCCCCAGCATTTT
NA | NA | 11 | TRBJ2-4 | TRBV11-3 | CASSFCRAQYF | TGTGCCAGCAGCTTCTGTAGGGCCCAGTACTTC
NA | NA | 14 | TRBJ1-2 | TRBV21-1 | CASSQVTRNYGYTF | TGTGCCAGCAGCCAAGTCACCCGCAACTATGGCTACACCTTC
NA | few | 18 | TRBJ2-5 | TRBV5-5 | CASSLGAGVVVGQETQYF | TGTGCCAGCAGCTTGGGTGCAGGGGTCGTCGTGGGACAAGAGACCCAGTACTTC